These 26 T cell receptor beta chains share one sample of origin, sequenced in a study of blood T cell repertoires in COVID-19 (dated by TCRdb to the early 2020s). Receptor amplification or capture employed the immunoSEQ multiplex PCR assay. The immuneACCESS repertoire file appears here via TCRdb, limited to in-frame rearrangements. These files lack a portion of the clones; in checked studies, under half of the deficit traces to unresolved V genes, and the cause of the others is not known. This sample is represented by 150,000 or so clones; about 80% of them were singletons. The ten largest clones add up to 25% to 35% of the sample. Sample: peripheral blood. Receptor source: an older woman with acute or convalescent COVID-19.

The J gene is TRBJ1-2, the V gene TRBV5-6, with TRBD1 matching over 7 bases. CDR3 size: 14 residues. The germline V gene has CDR1 SGHDT and CDR2 YYEEEE. Unmatched junction bases numbered 9, after V lost 3 bases and J lost 7 bases. The CDR3 sequence: CASSSPRGLGGYTF. The CDR3 DNA reads as TGTGCCAGCAGCTCCCCGAGGGGGCTTGGTGGCTACACCTTC.

This chain joins TRBV7-2 and TRBJ1-4, with a possible D match to TRBD1 (6 bases). Germline CDR1 reads SGHTA; CDR2 reads FQGNSA. Trimming removed 4 bases from V and 8 bases from J, with 17 bases in between. There are 15 residues in the CDR3. Here the CDR3 reads CASSYQGSSGEKLFF. CDR3 DNA: TGTGCCAGCAGCTATCAGGGGTCTAGTGGGGAAAAACTGTTTTTT.

V and J are TRBV6-5 and TRBJ2-7; tentatively, D is TRBD1 (6 bases). Germline CDR1 and CDR2: MNHEY and SVGAGI. This CDR3 is 14 amino acids long. V lost 7 bases and J 1 base, leaving 14 bases between the germline ends. CDR3: CASKIQGPSYEQYF. CDR3 nucleotides: TGTGCCAGCAAGATACAGGGTCCTTCCTACGAGCAGTACTTC.

This clone was detected a few times. The chain joins TRBV10-1 to TRBJ1-2; D is perhaps TRBD1 (6 bases). Trimming removed 8 bases from V and 4 bases from J, with 17 bases in between. Per the germline V gene, CDR1 is WNHNN and CDR2 is SYGVQD (reference sequence). The CDR3 extends over 14 amino acids. The CDR3 is CASLEGEGVYGYTF. CDR3 in DNA: TGCGCCAGCCTCGAGGGGGAAGGGGTCTATGGCTACACCTTC.

The chain carries TRBV14 and TRBJ1-2, with 8 bases that match TRBD1. The junction had 10 bases not matched to a gene; V was cut back by 4 bases and J by 0 bases. CDR1 and CDR2 from the germline V gene are SGHDN and FVKESK. This CDR3 is 17 amino acids long. CDR3 protein: CASSPYRGTHANYGYTF. The CDR3 region has the DNA TGTGCCAGCAGCCCCTACAGGGGGACCCATGCTAACTATGGCTACACCTTC.

The rearrangement uses TRBV6-6 and TRBJ2-3; D is unresolved. CDR3 length: 13 amino acids. V was pared by 6 bases and J by 1 base, with 8 bases between. CDR1 is MNHNY and CDR2 is SVGAGI in the germline V gene (reference sequence). In nucleotides, the CDR3 is TGTGCCAGCAGCGTCCCAGGCACAGATACGCAGTATTTT. This sequence encodes CASSVPGTDTQYF.

J is TRBJ2-1 and V is TRBV19; 12 bases are shared with TRBD2. The V gene end was trimmed by 3 bases and the J gene end by 0 bases; junction bases not matched to a gene: 3. This CDR3 comprises 17 residues. In germline, CDR1 is LNHDA, CDR2 SQIVND (reference sequence). This CDR3 reads CASSMLAGGYSYNEQFF. The CDR3 nucleotides are TGTGCCAGTAGTATGCTAGCGGGGGGGTACTCCTACAATGAGCAGTTCTTC.

The chain has TRBV5-1 and TRBJ1-4; 7 nucleotides align to TRBD1. This CDR3 is built from 14 residues. Germline-derived CDR1 and CDR2 are SGHRS and YFSETQ. V was pared by 4 bases and J by 5 bases, with 5 bases of the junction left unmatched. CDR3 sequence reads: CASSLLQGNEKLFF. For the CDR3, the DNA is TGCGCCAGCAGCCTATTACAGGGGAATGAAAAACTGTTTTTT.

This clone showed up just a few times. The CDR3 nucleotides read TGTGCCAGCAGCGCAAAAAGACGGGCAGGGGACGAGCAGTACGTC. Encoded protein: CASSAKRRAGDEQYV. The chain couples TRBV9 to TRBJ2-7; perhaps TRBD1 as D (6 bases). Germline CDR1 SGDLS, CDR2 YYNGEE. CDR3 length equals 15 residues. The V gene lost 3 bases and the J gene lost 5 bases, with 18 bases spanning the gap.

The J gene is TRBJ1-1, the V gene TRBV18, with a weak D call TRBD1 (6 bases). Germline CDR1 KGHSH, CDR2 LQKENI. V was trimmed by 1 base and J by 5 bases, leaving 14 bases between them. The CDR3 runs 15 residues. CDR3 DNA: TGTGCCAGCTCACCACGTCCCGCAGGGGATACTGAAGCTTTCTTT. It translates to CASSPRPAGDTEAFF.

V gene TRBV7-8 combines with J gene TRBJ2-2, with D possibly being TRBD1 (6 bases). CDR1 and CDR2 from the germline V gene are SGHVS and FQNEAQ. Trimming pared 6 bases from V and 6 bases from J, leaving 17 bases between. The CDR3 covers 15 residues. The CDR3 region is CASSSTGSRAGELFF. CDR3 bases: TGTGCCAGCAGTTCCACAGGGTCACGGGCCGGGGAGCTGTTTTTT.

This clone was observed a few times. The rearrangement joins TRBV3-1 (or the pseudogene TRBV3-2) to TRBJ1-6, with 7 bases identical to TRBD1. Per the germline V gene, CDR1 is LGHDT and CDR2 is YNNKEL (reference sequence). V dropped 0 bases and J dropped 7; count of bases not matched to a gene: 3. The CDR3 has 15 residues. The CDR3 sequence: CASSQDPGGNSPLHF. Here the CDR3 DNA reads TGTGCCAGCAGCCAAGATCCAGGGGGAAATTCACCCCTCCACTTT.

This clone has only one observation. The rearrangement uses TRBV10-3 and TRBJ1-5; 10 nucleotides match TRBD1. The ends lost 4 bases at V and 2 bases at J; junction bases unmatched: 8. The CDR3 runs 17 residues. The V gene's germline CDR1 is ENHRY and CDR2 SYGVKD. The CDR3 DNA reads as TGTGCCATCAGTGGACAGGGGGCGGTGAATGGCAATCAGCCCCAGCATTTT. This encodes CAISGQGAVNGNQPQHF.

This chain connects TRBV6-5 to TRBJ1-2; the match to TRBD1 covers 7 bases. Germline V gives CDR1 MNHEY, CDR2 SVGAGI. This CDR3 spans 15 amino acids. The trim removed 6 bases at V and 0 bases at J, leaving 7 bases unmatched. The CDR3 sequence: CASSPQGGANYGYTF. The CDR3 DNA is TGTGCCAGCAGCCCGCAGGGGGGAGCTAACTATGGCTACACCTTC.

The genes are TRBV19 and TRBJ2-2, with 10 bases fitting TRBD2. In germline, CDR1 is LNHDA, CDR2 SQIVND (reference sequence). The V gene end was trimmed by 6 bases and the J gene end by 6 bases; junction bases not matched to a gene: 7. This CDR3 is built from 15 residues. The CDR3 nucleotides are TGTGCCAGTAGCAGAGCGGGGGGGCCCGCCGGGGAGCTGTTTTTT. Translation gives CASSRAGGPAGELFF.

The chain has TRBV6-1 and TRBJ1-2; D remains ambiguous. Germline-derived CDR1 and CDR2 are MNHNS and SASEGT. Deletions cut 2 bases from V and 2 bases from J, with 3 bases between. CDR3 length: 12 residues. CDR3 region: CASSEQNYGYTF. In DNA, the CDR3 is TGTGCCAGCAGTGAACAGAACTATGGCTACACCTTC.

The genes are TRBV14 and TRBJ1-2; TRBD1 might be the D (5 bases). Germline lookup yields CDR1 SGHDN and CDR2 FVKESK. The CDR3 contains 13 residues. Deletions cut 4 bases from V and 4 bases from J, with 10 bases between. The CDR3 bases are TGTGCCAGCAGCCCAGGGAGGGGCTATGGCTACACCTTC. Its translation: CASSPGRGYGYTF.

The rearrangement links TRBV6-7 to TRBJ2-3; 10 nucleotides line up with TRBD2. TRBV6-7 is classed as an ORF, of uncertain function. This CDR3 contains 15 residues. J gave up 5 bases and V 5 bases, and 7 bases lay outside the gene matches. The CDR3 here is CASSIAGGPKDTQYF. In DNA form, the CDR3 reads TGTGCCAGCAGTATAGCGGGGGGCCCGAAAGATACGCAGTATTTT.

This clone appeared many times. Other nucleotide sequences from this sample produce the same CDR3. This chain joins TRBV7-6 and TRBJ2-5; D is undetermined. Germline-derived CDR1 and CDR2 are SGHVS and FNYEAQ. This CDR3 is built from 11 residues. V was trimmed by 6 bases and J by 5 bases, leaving 7 bases between them. The CDR3 is CASSPGETQYF. Here the CDR3 DNA reads TGTGCCAGCAGTCCCGGGGAGACCCAGTACTTC.

This chain joins TRBV21-1 and TRBJ1-4; TRBD1, the table's D call, lacks a check against the DNA. TRBV21-1 corresponds to a pseudogene. CDR3 length: 16 amino acids. In DNA form, the CDR3 reads TGTGCCAGCAGTCCAAGCCAGGCAGGGCTTAATGAAAAACTGTTTTTT. Its translation is CASSPSQAGLNEKLFF.

This clone was recorded a few times. This chain joins TRBV6-5 and TRBJ1-2, with 8 bases that match TRBD1. Germline V gene data show CDR1 as MNHEY and CDR2 as SVGAGI. The CDR3 is 13 residues long. Unmatched junction bases numbered 6, after V lost 6 bases and J lost 6 bases. The DNA of the CDR3 is TGTGCCAGCAGCCGGACAGGGAGCCATGGCTACACCTTC. Translated: CASSRTGSHGYTF.

This clone was observed once. The chain is built from TRBV5-1 and TRBJ2-4, with 13 positions matching TRBD2. This CDR3 contains 17 residues. Germline V gives CDR1 SGHRS, CDR2 YFSETQ. J lost 3 bases, V lost 2 bases, and 5 bases had no gene match. CDR3 protein: CASSFTSGGAGKNIQYF. Here the CDR3 DNA reads TGCGCCAGCAGCTTCACTAGCGGGGGGGCCGGCAAAAACATTCAGTACTTC.

This chain links TRBV6-2 or TRBV6-3 with TRBJ2-7; D possibly corresponds to TRBD2 (6 bases). Germline loops: CDR1 MNHEY, CDR2 SVGEGT. The CDR3 totals 14 residues. Trimming removed 5 bases at V and 5 bases at J, with 16 bases between. The CDR3 protein is CASSPGGVLHEQYF. The CDR3 DNA is TGTGCCAGCAGTCCCGGAGGGGTTCTACACGAGCAGTACTTC.

The genes are TRBV19 and TRBJ2-1; the match to TRBD1 covers 8 bases. The germline CDR1 and CDR2 sequences are LNHDA and SQIVND (reference sequence). The trim removed 7 bases at V and 7 bases at J, leaving 12 bases unmatched. The CDR3 sequence is 15 residues long. CDR3: CASTNRDRLVNEQFF. The CDR3 DNA reads TGTGCCAGTACAAACCGGGACAGGTTGGTTAATGAGCAGTTCTTC.

The rearrangement links TRBV10-2 to TRBJ2-7; 9 nucleotides align to TRBD2. Trimming cost V 6 bases and J 0 bases; bases outside gene matches: 9. The CDR3 runs 16 residues. From germline, CDR1 is WSHSY and CDR2 SAAADI. The CDR3, as DNA: TGCGCCAGCAGCTCCCCTAGCGGGGCCCTCTCCTACGAGCAGTACTTC. Amino acid sequence: CASSSPSGALSYEQYF.

J is TRBJ1-3 and V is TRBV10-3; D is unresolved. The CDR3 extends over 13 amino acids. Trimming pared 0 bases from V and 4 bases from J, leaving 4 bases between. CDR1 is ENHRY and CDR2 is SYGVKD in the germline V gene. CDR3 region: CAISESRGNTIYF. In DNA, the CDR3 is TGTGCCATCAGTGAGTCCAGGGGAAACACCATATATTTT.